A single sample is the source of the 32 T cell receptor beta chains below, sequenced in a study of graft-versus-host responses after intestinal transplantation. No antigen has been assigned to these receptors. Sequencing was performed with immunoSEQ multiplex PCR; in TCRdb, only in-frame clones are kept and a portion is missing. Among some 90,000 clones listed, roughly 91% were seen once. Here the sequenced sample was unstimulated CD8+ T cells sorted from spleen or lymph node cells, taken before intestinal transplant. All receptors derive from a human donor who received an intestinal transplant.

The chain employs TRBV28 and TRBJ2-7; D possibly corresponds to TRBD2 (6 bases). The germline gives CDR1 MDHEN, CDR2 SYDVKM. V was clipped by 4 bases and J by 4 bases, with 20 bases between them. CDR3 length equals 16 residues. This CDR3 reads CASSSLDRGITYEQYF. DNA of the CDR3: TGTGCCAGCAGTTCTTTGGATCGCGGGATTACTTACGAGCAGTACTTC.

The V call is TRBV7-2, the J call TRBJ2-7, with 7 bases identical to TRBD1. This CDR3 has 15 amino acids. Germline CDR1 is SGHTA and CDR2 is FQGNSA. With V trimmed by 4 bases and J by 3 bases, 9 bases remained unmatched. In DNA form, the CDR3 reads TGTGCCAGCAGCTGGGGAACACAGGGGTACTACGAGCAGTACTTC. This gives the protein CASSWGTQGYYEQYF.

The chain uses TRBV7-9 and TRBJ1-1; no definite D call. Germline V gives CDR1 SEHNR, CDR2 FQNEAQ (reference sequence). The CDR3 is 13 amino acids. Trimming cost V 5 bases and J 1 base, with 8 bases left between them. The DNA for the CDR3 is TGTGCCAGCAGCACTACCTCGAACACTGAAGCTTTCTTT. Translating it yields CASSTTSNTEAFF.

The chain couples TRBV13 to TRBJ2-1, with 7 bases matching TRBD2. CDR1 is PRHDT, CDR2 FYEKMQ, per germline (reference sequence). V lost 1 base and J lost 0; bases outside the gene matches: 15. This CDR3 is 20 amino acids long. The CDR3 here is CASSLALGAVGTTSYNEQFF. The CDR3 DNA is TGTGCCAGCAGCTTAGCTTTAGGCGCAGTCGGGACTACCTCCTACAATGAGCAGTTCTTC.

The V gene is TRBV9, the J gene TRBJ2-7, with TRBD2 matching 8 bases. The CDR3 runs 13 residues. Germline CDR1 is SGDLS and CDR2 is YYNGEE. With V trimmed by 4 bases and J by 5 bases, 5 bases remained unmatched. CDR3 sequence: CASSRGGDHEQYF. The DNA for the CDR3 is TGTGCCAGCAGCCGGGGGGGGGACCACGAGCAGTACTTC. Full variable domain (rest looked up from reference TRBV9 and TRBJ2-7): DSGVTQTPKHLITATGQRVTLRCSPRSGDLSVYWYQQSLDQGLQFLIQYYNGEERAKGNILERFSAQQFPDLHSELNLSSLELGDSALYFCASSRGGDHEQYFGPGTRLTVT.

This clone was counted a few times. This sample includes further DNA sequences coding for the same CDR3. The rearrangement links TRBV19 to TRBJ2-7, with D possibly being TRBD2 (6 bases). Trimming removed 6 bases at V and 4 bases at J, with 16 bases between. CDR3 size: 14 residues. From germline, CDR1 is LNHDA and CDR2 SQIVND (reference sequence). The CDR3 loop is CASSPSSGGYEQYF. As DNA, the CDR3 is TGTGCCAGTAGCCCTAGTTCCGGGGGATACGAGCAGTACTTC.

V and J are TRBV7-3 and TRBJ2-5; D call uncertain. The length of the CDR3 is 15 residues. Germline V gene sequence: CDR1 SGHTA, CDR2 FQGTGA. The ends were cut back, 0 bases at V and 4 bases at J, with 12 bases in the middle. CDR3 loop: CASSLTGAATETQYF. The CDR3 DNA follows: TGTGCCAGCAGCTTAACCGGCGCGGCCACAGAGACCCAGTACTTC.

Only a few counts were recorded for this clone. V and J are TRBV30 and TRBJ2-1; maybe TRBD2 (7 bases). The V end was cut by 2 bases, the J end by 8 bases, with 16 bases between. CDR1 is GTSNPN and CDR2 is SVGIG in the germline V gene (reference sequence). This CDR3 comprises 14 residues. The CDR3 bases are TGTGCCTGGAGTTGGGGGGGGGCAGGGGATGAGCAGTTCTTC. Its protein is CAWSWGGAGDEQFF.

CDR3 amino acids: CASSQALRIAAEAFF. CDR3 DNA sequence: TGTGCCAGCAGCCAGGCCCTTAGGATTGCCGCTGAAGCTTTCTTT. V is TRBV13 and J is TRBJ1-1; D is unresolved. Germline V gene data show CDR1 as PRHDT and CDR2 as FYEKMQ (reference sequence). This CDR3 is built from 15 residues. The ends were cut back, 5 bases at V and 6 bases at J, with 19 bases in the middle.

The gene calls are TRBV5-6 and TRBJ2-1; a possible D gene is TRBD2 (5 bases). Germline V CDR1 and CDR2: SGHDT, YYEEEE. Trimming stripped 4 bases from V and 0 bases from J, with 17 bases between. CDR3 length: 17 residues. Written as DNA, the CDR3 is TGTGCCAGCAGCCCACCCAGCGCGGGTTCCTCCTACAATGAGCAGTTCTTC. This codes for CASSPPSAGSSYNEQFF.

The CDR3 sequence is CASTFGAAKNIQYF. The CDR3 DNA is TGTGCCAGCACCTTCGGTGCGGCCAAAAACATTCAGTACTTC. The chain combines TRBV6-7 with TRBJ2-4; unclear D gene. TRBV6-7 counts as an open reading frame of uncertain function. The V and J ends lost 7 bases and 1 base respectively, with 11 bases between them. The CDR3 spans 14 residues.

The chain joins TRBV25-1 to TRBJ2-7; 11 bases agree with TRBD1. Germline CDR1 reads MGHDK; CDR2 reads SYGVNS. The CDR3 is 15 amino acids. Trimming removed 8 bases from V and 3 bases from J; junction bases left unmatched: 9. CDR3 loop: CASSFGTGGNYEQYF. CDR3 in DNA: TGTGCCAGCTCCTTCGGGACAGGGGGGAACTACGAGCAGTACTTC.

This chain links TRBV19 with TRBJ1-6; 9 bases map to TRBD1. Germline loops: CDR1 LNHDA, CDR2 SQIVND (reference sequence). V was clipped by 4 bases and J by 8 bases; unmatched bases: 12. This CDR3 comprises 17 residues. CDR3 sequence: CASSTLNRDREDSPLHF. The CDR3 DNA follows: TGTGCCAGTAGTACACTCAACCGGGACAGGGAAGATTCACCCCTCCACTTT.

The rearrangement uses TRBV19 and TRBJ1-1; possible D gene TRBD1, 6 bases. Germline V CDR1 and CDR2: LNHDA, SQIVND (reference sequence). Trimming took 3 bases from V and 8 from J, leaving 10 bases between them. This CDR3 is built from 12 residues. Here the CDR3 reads CASSIGTPEAFF. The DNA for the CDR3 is TGTGCCAGTAGTATTGGGACACCCGAAGCTTTCTTT. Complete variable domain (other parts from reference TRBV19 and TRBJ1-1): DGGITQSPKYLFRKEGQNVTLSCEQNLNHDAMYWYRQDPGQGLRLIYYSQIVNDFQKGDIAEGYSVSREKKESFPLTVTSAQKNPTAFYLCASSIGTPEAFFGQGTRLTVV.

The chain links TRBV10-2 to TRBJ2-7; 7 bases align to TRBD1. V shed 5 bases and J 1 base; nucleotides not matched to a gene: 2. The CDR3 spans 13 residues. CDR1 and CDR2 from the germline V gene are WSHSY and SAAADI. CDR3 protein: CASSWDRSYEQYF. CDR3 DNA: TGCGCCAGCAGTTGGGACAGATCCTACGAGCAGTACTTC.

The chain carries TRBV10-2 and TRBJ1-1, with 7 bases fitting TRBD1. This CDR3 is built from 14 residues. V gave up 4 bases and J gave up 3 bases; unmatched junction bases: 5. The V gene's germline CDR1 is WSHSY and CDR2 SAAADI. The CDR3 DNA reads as TGCGCCAGCAGTGTTACCAGGGGGGACACTGAAGCTTTCTTT. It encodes CASSVTRGDTEAFF.

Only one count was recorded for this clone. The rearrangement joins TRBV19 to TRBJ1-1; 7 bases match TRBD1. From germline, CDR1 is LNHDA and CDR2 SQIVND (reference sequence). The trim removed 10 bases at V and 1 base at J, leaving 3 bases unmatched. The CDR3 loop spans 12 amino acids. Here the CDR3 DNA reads TGTGCCACCCGACAGGGGAACACTGAAGCTTTCTTT. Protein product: CATRQGNTEAFF.

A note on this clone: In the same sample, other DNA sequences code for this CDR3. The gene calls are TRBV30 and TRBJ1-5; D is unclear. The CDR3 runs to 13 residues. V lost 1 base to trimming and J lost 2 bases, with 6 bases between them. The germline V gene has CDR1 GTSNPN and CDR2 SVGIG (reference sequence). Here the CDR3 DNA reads TGTGCCTGGAGTGGGCAGGGCAATCAGCCCCAGCATTTT. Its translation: CAWSGQGNQPQHF.

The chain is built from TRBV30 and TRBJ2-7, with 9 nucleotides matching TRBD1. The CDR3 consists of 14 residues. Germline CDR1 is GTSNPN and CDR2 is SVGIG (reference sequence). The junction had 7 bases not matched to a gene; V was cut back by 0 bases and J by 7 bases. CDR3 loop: CAWSVGTGTGEQYF. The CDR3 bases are TGTGCCTGGAGTGTGGGGACAGGGACTGGAGAGCAGTACTTC.

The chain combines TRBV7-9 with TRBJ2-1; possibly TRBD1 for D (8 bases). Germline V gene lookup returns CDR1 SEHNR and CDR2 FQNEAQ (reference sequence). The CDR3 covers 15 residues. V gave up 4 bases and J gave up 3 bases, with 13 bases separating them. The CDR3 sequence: CASSSTGGDYNEQFF. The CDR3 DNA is TGTGCCAGCAGCTCAACAGGGGGGGACTACAATGAGCAGTTCTTC. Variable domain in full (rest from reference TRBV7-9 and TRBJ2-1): DTGVSQNPRHKITKRGQNVTFRCDPISEHNRLYWYRQTLGQGPEFLTYFQNEAQLEKSRLLSDRFSAERPKGSFSTLEIQRTEQGDSAMYLCASSSTGGDYNEQFFGPGTRLTVL.

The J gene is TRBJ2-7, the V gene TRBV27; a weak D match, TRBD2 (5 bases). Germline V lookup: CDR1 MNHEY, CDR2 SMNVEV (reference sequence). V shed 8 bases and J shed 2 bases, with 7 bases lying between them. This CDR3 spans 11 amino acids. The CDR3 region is CASGRAYEQYF. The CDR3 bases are TGTGCCAGCGGGAGAGCCTACGAGCAGTACTTC.

The CDR3 protein is CASGSVGGGNQPQHF. In DNA, the CDR3 is TGTGCCAGTGGGTCTGTGGGGGGAGGCAATCAGCCCCAGCATTTT. The chain uses TRBV19 and TRBJ1-5; the D gene is possibly TRBD1 (5 bases). Germline V lookup: CDR1 LNHDA, CDR2 SQIVND (reference sequence). V lost 8 bases and J 2 bases, leaving 16 bases between the germline ends. The CDR3 sequence is 15 residues long.

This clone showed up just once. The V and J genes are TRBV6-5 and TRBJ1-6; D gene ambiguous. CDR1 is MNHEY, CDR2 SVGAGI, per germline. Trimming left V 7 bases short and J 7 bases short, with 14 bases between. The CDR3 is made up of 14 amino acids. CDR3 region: CASNPGHRNSPLHF. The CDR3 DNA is TGTGCCAGCAATCCGGGTCACCGGAATTCACCCCTCCACTTT.

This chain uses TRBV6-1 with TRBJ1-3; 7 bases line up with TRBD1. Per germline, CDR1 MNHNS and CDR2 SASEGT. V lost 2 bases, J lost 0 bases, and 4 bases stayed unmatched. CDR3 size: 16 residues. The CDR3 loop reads CASSEPWDSSGNTIYF. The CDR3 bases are TGTGCCAGCAGTGAACCTTGGGACAGCTCTGGAAACACCATATATTTT.

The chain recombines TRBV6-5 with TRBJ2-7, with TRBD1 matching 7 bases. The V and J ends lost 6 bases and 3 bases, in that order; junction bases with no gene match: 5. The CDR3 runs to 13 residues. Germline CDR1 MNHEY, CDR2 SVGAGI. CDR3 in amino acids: CASRVGTDYEQYF. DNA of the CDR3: TGTGCCAGCAGGGTAGGGACAGACTACGAGCAGTACTTC.

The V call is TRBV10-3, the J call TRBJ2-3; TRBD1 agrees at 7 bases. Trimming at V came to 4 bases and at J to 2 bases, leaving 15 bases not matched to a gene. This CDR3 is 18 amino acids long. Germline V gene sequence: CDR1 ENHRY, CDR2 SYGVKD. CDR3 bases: TGTGCCATCAGTGTATCCCTGACAGGGCCGGAAAACACAGATACGCAGTATTTT. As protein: CAISVSLTGPENTDTQYF.

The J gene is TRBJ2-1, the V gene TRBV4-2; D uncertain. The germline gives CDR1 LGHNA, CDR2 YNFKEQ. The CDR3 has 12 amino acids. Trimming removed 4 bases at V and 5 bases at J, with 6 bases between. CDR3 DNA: TGTGCCAGCAGCCTTAGTAACAATGAGCAGTTCTTC. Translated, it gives CASSLSNNEQFF.

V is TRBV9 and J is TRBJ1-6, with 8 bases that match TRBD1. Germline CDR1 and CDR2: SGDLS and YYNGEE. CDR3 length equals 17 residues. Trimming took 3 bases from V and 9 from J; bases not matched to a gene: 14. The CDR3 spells CASSGTMGDRLGSPLHF. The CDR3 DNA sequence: TGTGCCAGCAGCGGGACTATGGGGGACAGGTTGGGTTCACCCCTCCACTTT. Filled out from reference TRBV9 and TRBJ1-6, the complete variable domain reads DSGVTQTPKHLITATGQRVTLRCSPRSGDLSVYWYQQSLDQGLQFLIQYYNGEERAKGNILERFSAQQFPDLHSELNLSSLELGDSALYFCASSGTMGDRLGSPLHFGNGTRLTVT.

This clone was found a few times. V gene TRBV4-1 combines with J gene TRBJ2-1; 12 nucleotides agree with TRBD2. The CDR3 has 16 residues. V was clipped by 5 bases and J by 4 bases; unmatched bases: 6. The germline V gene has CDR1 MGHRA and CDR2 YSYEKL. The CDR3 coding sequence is TGCGCCAGCAGCAAACTAGCGGGAGGACCGTACAATGAGCAGTTCTTC. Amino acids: CASSKLAGGPYNEQFF.

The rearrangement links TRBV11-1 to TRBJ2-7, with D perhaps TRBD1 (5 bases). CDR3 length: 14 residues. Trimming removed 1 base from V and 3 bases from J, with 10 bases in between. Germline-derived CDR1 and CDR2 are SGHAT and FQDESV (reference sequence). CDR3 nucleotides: TGTGCCAGCAGCTTAGGTGGCACAGGCTACGAGCAGTACTTC. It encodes CASSLGGTGYEQYF.

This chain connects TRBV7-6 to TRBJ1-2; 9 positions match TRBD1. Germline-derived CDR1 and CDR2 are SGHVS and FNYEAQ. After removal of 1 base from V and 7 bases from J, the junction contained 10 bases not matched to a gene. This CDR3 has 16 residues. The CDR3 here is CASSLVDRGLSGGYTF. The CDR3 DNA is TGTGCCAGCAGCTTAGTGGACAGGGGCTTGTCGGGTGGCTACACCTTC.

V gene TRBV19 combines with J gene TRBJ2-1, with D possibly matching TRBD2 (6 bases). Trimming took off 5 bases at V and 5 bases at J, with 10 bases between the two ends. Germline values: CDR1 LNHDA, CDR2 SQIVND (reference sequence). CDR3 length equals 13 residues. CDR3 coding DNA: TGTGCCAGTAGTCCGGGACTTAACAATGAGCAGTTCTTC. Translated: CASSPGLNNEQFF.